This TCR beta chain was captured by sequencing in a study of T cells after yellow fever vaccination. This clonotype has only a few counts. TCRdb re-called the 5' RACE reads with MiXCR, one entry per CDR3 protein. Seen here are about 300,000 distinct CDR3 sequences, approximately 3.9% observed once, and the top ten hold approximately 25%. The germline CDR1 and CDR2 sequences are KGHSH and LQKENI. The CDR3 has 15 residues. Germline trimming cut 3 bases from V and 2 bases from J; bases unmatched to any gene: 3. The starting material was PBMCs, obtained 5 days after the yellow fever booster vaccination. This rearrangement joins TRBV18 to TRBJ2-7; TRBD1 agrees at 11 bases. The TCR sequence derives from a man aged 18 to 30 who received the YFV17D yellow fever vaccine. The CDR3 DNA reads as TGTGCCAGCTCACCTGGACAGGGGGCGCCCTACGAGCAGTACTTC. Translating gives CASSPGQGAPYEQYF.